This is a list of T cell receptor beta chains from one sample in a study of control samples from healthy donors and cancer patients. The repertoire was sequenced with immunoSEQ multiplex PCR; TCRdb's copy has only in-frame clones and lacks some. The repertoire holds about 94,000 clones, with 90% as singletons. Material for sequencing was blood. The receptors here all came from a woman under 30 in good health. Both conserved end residues are part of each CDR3. Fields, in order: V gene, D gene, J gene, CDR3 length, clone size, CDR3 protein, CDR3 DNA. A D gene is named only where the DNA matches it firmly. Clone size is stated in some rows and not others, as once, few, many or a class when expanded.

TRBV6-5	.	TRBJ1-2	13	.	CATSPDFRGGYTF	TGTGCCACCTCACCTGACTTCCGGGGTGGCTACACCTTC
TRBV3-1/TRBV3-2	.	TRBJ1-4	16	few	CASSPAGTGRNEKLFF	TGTGCCAGCAGCCCTGCCGGGACGGGAAGAAATGAAAAACTGTTTTTT
TRBV6-6	.	TRBJ1-1	14	.	CASSSRLGATEAFF	TGTGCCAGCAGCTCCCGACTCGGGGCCACTGAAGCTTTCTTT
TRBV24-1	.	TRBJ2-3	17	.	CATSDPRPTEFTDTQYF	TGTGCCACCAGTGATCCACGACCGACAGAATTCACAGATACGCAGTATTTT
TRBV2	.	TRBJ2-1	14	.	CASSEGGGPREQFF	TGTGCCAGCAGTGAAGGCGGGGGCCCTAGGGAGCAGTTCTTC
TRBV9	.	TRBJ2-1	15	.	CASSVSAAFYNEQFF	TGTGCCAGCAGCGTCTCGGCTGCCTTCTACAATGAGCAGTTCTTC
TRBV7-8	.	TRBJ2-2	14	.	CASSLDGGTGELFF	TGTGCCAGCAGCTTAGATGGGGGCACCGGGGAGCTGTTTTTT
TRBV6-1	TRBD1	TRBJ1-6	17	once	CASSDDRGLSYNSPLHF	TGTGCCAGCAGTGACGACAGGGGTCTTTCCTATAATTCACCCCTCCACTTT
TRBV29-1	TRBD1	TRBJ1-2	11	.	CSVETGDGYTF	TGCAGCGTTGAGACAGGGGATGGCTACACCTTC
TRBV6-6	TRBD1	TRBJ1-5	16	.	CASSLRQGGEFQPQHF	TGTGCCAGCAGTCTACGACAGGGGGGCGAGTTCCAGCCCCAGCATTTT
TRBV9	.	TRBJ2-1	12	.	CASSASNGEQFF	TGTGCCAGCAGCGCAAGCAACGGTGAGCAGTTCTTC
TRBV2	.	TRBJ2-5	13	.	CASRGQLQETQYF	TGTGCCAGCAGGGGACAACTACAAGAGACCCAGTACTTC
TRBV6-1	.	TRBJ1-6	16	.	CASSEAHYLYNSPLHF	TGTGCCAGCAGTGAAGCGCATTATTTATATAATTCACCCCTCCACTTT
TRBV10-3	TRBD2	TRBJ2-1	18	.	CAINPTSGGGIGLNEQFF	TGTGCCATCAACCCGACTAGCGGGGGGGGTATTGGGCTCAATGAGCAGTTCTTC
TRBV27	.	TRBJ1-1	12	.	CASIKGNTEAFF	TGTGCCAGCATTAAGGGGAACACTGAAGCTTTCTTT
TRBV14	.	TRBJ1-1	17	.	CASSRGVLIRSNTEAFF	TGTGCCAGCAGCCGGGGGGTATTGATAAGGAGCAACACTGAAGCTTTCTTT
TRBV5-1	.	TRBJ1-2	14	few	CASSSPGDSYGYTF	TGCGCCAGCAGCTCGCCGGGGGACTCCTATGGCTACACCTTC
TRBV7-3	.	TRBJ1-1	13	once	CASSPDANTEAFF	TGTGCCAGCAGCCCGGATGCGAACACTGAAGCTTTCTTT
TRBV7-9	.	TRBJ1-1	11	.	CASSLKGEAFF	TGTGCCAGCAGCTTAAAAGGTGAAGCTTTCTTT
TRBV7-9	.	TRBJ1-5	14	.	CASSLMNSNQPQHF	TGTGCCAGCAGCTTAATGAATAGCAATCAGCCCCAGCATTTT
TRBV5-1	.	TRBJ1-1	15	.	CASSLNPGMNTEAFF	TGCGCCAGCAGCTTGAACCCGGGAATGAACACTGAAGCTTTCTTT
TRBV6-5	.	TRBJ1-2	14	once	CASIGSGDIYGYTF	TGTGCCAGCATAGGGTCAGGCGATATATATGGCTACACCTTC
TRBV6-5	TRBD1	TRBJ1-2	14	.	CASSYGTGENGYTF	TGTGCCAGCAGTTACGGCACAGGGGAGAATGGCTACACCTTC
TRBV5-1	.	TRBJ1-6	15	.	CASSLYAGENSPLHF	TGCGCCAGCAGCTTGTACGCAGGGGAAAATTCACCCCTCCACTTT
TRBV6-5	.	TRBJ1-5	13	.	CASSYKTDQPQHF	TGTGCCAGCAGTTACAAGACAGATCAGCCCCAGCATTTT
TRBV5-1	.	TRBJ1-4	15	.	CASSPGRGSNEKLFF	TGCGCCAGCAGCCCCGGTCGGGGTTCTAATGAAAAACTGTTTTTT
TRBV7-9	.	TRBJ1-1	11	.	CASSLTVEAFF	TGTGCCAGCAGCTTGACAGTTGAAGCTTTCTTT
TRBV29-1	.	TRBJ1-1	11	.	CSIRRNTEAFF	TGCAGCATCCGGAGGAACACTGAAGCTTTCTTT
TRBV5-6	.	TRBJ1-1	14	.	CASSPGTYPPEAFF	TGTGCCAGCAGTCCCGGGACATATCCCCCCGAAGCTTTCTTT
TRBV6-5	.	TRBJ2-7	15	.	CASSTLRESSYEQYF	TGTGCCAGCAGTACCCTCAGGGAAAGCTCCTACGAGCAGTACTTC
TRBV24-1	.	TRBJ1-4	18	.	CATKSGQWVSATNEKLFF	TGTGCCACCAAGTCCGGACAGTGGGTTTCTGCAACTAATGAAAAACTGTTTTTT
TRBV18	.	TRBJ1-2	13	.	CASSPQGSAGYTF	TGTGCCAGCTCACCACAGGGTTCGGCTGGCTACACCTTC
TRBV18	.	TRBJ1-1	15	once	CASSPIQGWTSEAFF	TGTGCCAGCTCACCGATACAGGGCTGGACCTCTGAAGCTTTCTTT
TRBV7-2	.	TRBJ2-5	13	.	CASSLGTSQTQYF	TGTGCCAGCAGCTTAGGAACTAGCCAGACCCAGTACTTC
TRBV3-1/TRBV3-2	.	TRBJ1-4	13	.	CASSEDGAEKLFF	TGTGCCAGCAGCGAGGACGGCGCTGAAAAACTGTTTTTT
TRBV28	TRBD1	TRBJ2-7	13	.	CASSLGQGYEQYF	TGTGCCAGCAGTCTAGGACAGGGCTACGAGCAGTACTTC
TRBV7-3	.	TRBJ2-5	15	few	CASSLRGTLGETQYF	TGTGCCAGCAGCTTAAGGGGGACATTAGGAGAGACCCAGTACTTC
TRBV7-9	TRBD1	TRBJ2-7	15	.	CASSSGQGRGYEQYF	TGTGCCAGCAGCTCCGGACAGGGTCGGGGGTACGAGCAGTACTTC
TRBV6-1	TRBD1	TRBJ2-1	15	.	CASSEAYGGQGRPFF	TGTGCCAGCAGTGAAGCATACGGGGGACAGGGTCGTCCGTTCTTC
TRBV10-3	.	TRBJ1-2	14	.	CAISPIRGIEGYTF	TGTGCCATCAGTCCGATTCGGGGGATTGAGGGCTACACCTTC
TRBV9	.	TRBJ2-5	12	.	CASSPGDSTQYF	TGTGCCAGCAGCCCCGGAGACTCAACCCAGTACTTC
TRBV5-1	.	TRBJ2-5	16	.	CASSSLTGGSEETQYF	TGCGCCAGCAGCTCCTTGACAGGAGGGTCAGAAGAGACCCAGTACTTC
TRBV5-1	.	TRBJ1-2	17	.	CASSLAGGDQPLYGYTF	TGCGCCAGCAGCTTGGCCGGAGGCGACCAGCCGCTCTATGGCTACACCTTC
TRBV5-1	TRBD1	TRBJ2-2	16	.	CASSFSGQGRAGELFF	TGCGCCAGCAGCTTTTCCGGACAGGGGAGGGCCGGGGAGCTGTTTTTT
TRBV6-5	TRBD2	TRBJ2-7	15	.	CASGSTSGGANEQYF	TGTGCCAGCGGATCGACTAGCGGGGGGGCAAACGAGCAGTACTTC
TRBV27	.	TRBJ1-1	15	.	CASSLRDGVNTEAFF	TGTGCCAGCAGTTTAAGAGACGGGGTGAACACTGAAGCTTTCTTT
TRBV28	.	TRBJ1-2	15	.	CASSVEGRNLYGYTF	TGTGCCAGCAGCGTGGAGGGCAGAAACCTCTATGGCTACACCTTC
TRBV11-2	.	TRBJ2-7	14	.	CASSLERAEFGQYF	TGTGCCAGCAGCTTAGAGAGGGCAGAGTTTGGGCAGTACTTC
TRBV11-2	TRBD2	TRBJ2-3	16	.	CASSRASGGIADTQYF	TGTGCCAGCAGCCGAGCTAGCGGGGGTATTGCAGATACGCAGTATTTT
TRBV7-5	.	TRBJ1-6	14	.	CVRSPGTADSPLHF	TGTGTCAGAAGCCCCGGGACTGCGGACTCACCCCTCCACTTT
TRBV19	.	TRBJ2-3	15	.	CASSIFRGGTDTQYF	TGTGCCAGTAGTATATTCCGTGGTGGCACAGATACGCAGTATTTT
TRBV18	TRBD1	TRBJ2-7	15	.	CASSPSGGKFYEQYF	TGTGCCAGCTCACCATCAGGGGGCAAGTTCTACGAGCAGTACTTC